This T cell receptor beta chain was sequenced for a study of T cell responses to AZD1222 COVID-19 vaccine. Comment on this clone: Its antigen is still unknown.

General study findings and limits: Clonal diversity may have been underestimated in mostly white British donors. Just six or seven AZD1222 recipients tested seropositive at baseline. Targets within unmutated variant regions were reportedly found for nearly half of spike-specific TCRs.

V dropped 5 bases and J dropped 4 bases, with 17 bases sitting between them. Germline V gene data show CDR1 as LNHDA and CDR2 as SQIVND (reference sequence). The CDR3 covers 16 residues. Generated by immunoSEQ multiplex PCR, the TCRdb table keeps only in-frame clones and is missing some. The sample includes 50,000 to 70,000 clones, approximately 85% of them seen just once. The chain carries TRBV19 and TRBJ1-4, with unresolved D. The TCR was taken from an adult in good health. Specimen: peripheral blood, collected on day 0 of MenACWY control vaccination. In DNA, the CDR3 is TGTGCCAGTAGTTCTCCGCCCTGGGAGGGTAATGAAAAACTGTTTTTT. It yields the protein CASSSPPWEGNEKLFF.